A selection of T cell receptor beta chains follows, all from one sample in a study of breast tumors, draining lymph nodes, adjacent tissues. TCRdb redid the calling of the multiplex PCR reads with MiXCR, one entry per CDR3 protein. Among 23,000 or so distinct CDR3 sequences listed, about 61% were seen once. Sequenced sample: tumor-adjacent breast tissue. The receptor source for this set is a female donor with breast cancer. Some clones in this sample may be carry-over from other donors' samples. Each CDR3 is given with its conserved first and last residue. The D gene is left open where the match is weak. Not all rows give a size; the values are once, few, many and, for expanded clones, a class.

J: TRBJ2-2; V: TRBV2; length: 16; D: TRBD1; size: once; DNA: TGTGCCAGCAGAAACCCTGCAGGGGGCAGCGGCGGGGAGCTGTTTTTT; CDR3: CASRNPAGGSGGELFF
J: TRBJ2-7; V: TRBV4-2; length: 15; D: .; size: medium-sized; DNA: TGTGCCAGCAGCCAAGACAGTAGTACCTCCTACGAGCAGTACTTC; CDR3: CASSQDSSTSYEQYF
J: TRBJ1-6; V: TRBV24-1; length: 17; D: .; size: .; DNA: TGTGCCACCAGTGATTTAGGACGGCGGCTGGGGAATTCACCCCTCCACTTT; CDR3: CATSDLGRRLGNSPLHF
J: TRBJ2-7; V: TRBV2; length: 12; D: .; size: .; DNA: TGTGCCAGCATGAGGACCCACTACGAGCAGTACTTC; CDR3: CASMRTHYEQYF
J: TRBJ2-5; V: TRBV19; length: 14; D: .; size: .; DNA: TGTGCCAGTAGTATAGGGAACGGCGCCGAGACCCAGTACTTC; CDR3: CASSIGNGAETQYF
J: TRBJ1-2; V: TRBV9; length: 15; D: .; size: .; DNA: TGCGCCAGCAGCTTGGGAGTCAGGCAAAACTATGGCTACACCTTC; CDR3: CASSLGVRQNYGYTF
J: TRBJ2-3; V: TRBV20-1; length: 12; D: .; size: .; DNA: TGCAGTGCTCAATCCCGGCGGGATACGCAGTATTTT; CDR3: CSAQSRRDTQYF
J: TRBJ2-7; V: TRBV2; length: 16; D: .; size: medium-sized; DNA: TGTGCCAGCAGTGATCCGAGTACAGCGGCGGGCTACGAGCAGTACTTC; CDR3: CASSDPSTAAGYEQYF
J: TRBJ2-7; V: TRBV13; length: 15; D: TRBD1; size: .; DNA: TGTGCCAGCAGCCCACCTGGACAGGGACCCTACGAGCAGTACTTC; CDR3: CASSPPGQGPYEQYF
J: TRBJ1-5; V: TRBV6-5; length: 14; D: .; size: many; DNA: TGTGCCAGCAGCCCCCCGGGAAACAATCAGCCCCAGCATTTT; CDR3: CASSPPGNNQPQHF
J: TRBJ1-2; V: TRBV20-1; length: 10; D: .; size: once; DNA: TGCAGTGCCCTATACTATGGCTACACCTTC; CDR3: CSALYYGYTF
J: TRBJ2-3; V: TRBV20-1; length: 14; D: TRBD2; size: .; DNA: TGCAGTGCTAGCGGGGGGGCTAGCACAGATACGCAGTATTTT; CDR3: CSASGGASTDTQYF
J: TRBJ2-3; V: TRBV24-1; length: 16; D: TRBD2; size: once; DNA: TGTGCCACCAGTGATTCGGGACTATCGATCACAGATACGCAGTATTTT; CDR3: CATSDSGLSITDTQYF
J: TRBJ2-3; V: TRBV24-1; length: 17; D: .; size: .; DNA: TGTGCCACCAGTGATCCGAAAAGCGGACTCCACATGGATACGCAGTATTTT; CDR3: CATSDPKSGLHMDTQYF
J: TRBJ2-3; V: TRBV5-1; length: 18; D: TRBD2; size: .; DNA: TGCGCCAGCAGCTCCCCTCCGGGACTAGCCGGGGGCACAGATACGCAGTATTTT; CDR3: CASSSPPGLAGGTDTQYF
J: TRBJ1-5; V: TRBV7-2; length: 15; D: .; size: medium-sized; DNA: TGTGCCAGCAGCTTAGTCGGTACTCGCAATCAGCCCCAGCATTTT; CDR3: CASSLVGTRNQPQHF
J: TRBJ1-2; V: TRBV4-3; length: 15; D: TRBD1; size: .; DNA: TGCGCCAGCAGCCAAGATCGGACAGGAGCCTATGGCTACACCTTC; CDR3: CASSQDRTGAYGYTF
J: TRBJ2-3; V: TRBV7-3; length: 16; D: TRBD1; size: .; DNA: TGTGCCAGCAGGTTTCCCGGGACAGGGACAACAGATACGCAGTATTTT; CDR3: CASRFPGTGTTDTQYF
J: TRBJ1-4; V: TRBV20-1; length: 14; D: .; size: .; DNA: TGCAGTGCTAGTCCCCTTGGACTGGATGAAAAACTGTTTTTT; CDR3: CSASPLGLDEKLFF
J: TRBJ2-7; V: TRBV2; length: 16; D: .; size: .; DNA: TGTGCCAGCAGAGACCAAGGTGGAGGAGGCTCCTACGAGCAGTACTTC; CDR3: CASRDQGGGGSYEQYF
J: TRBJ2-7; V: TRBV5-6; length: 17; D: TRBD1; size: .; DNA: TGTGCCAGCAGCCGGACAGGGGCCACCGGGGGGAGCTACGAGCAGTACTTC; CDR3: CASSRTGATGGSYEQYF
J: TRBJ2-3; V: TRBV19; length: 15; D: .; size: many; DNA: TGTGCCAGTAGTACCCAGCGGGTCAGCACAGATACGCAGTATTTT; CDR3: CASSTQRVSTDTQYF
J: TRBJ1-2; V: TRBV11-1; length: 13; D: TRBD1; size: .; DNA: TGTGCCAGCAGCTACCCACAGGGGGATGGCTACACCTTC; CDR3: CASSYPQGDGYTF
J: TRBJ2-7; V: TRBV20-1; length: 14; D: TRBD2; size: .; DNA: TGCAGTGCGAGGCGGACTAGCGGATTATACGAGCAGTACTTC; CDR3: CSARRTSGLYEQYF
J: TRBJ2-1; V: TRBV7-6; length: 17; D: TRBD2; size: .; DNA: TGTGCCAGCAGCTTCGGGGTAGCGGGAGGCTCCTACAATGAGCAGTTCTTC; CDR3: CASSFGVAGGSYNEQFF
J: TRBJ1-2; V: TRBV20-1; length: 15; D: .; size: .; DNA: TGCAGTGCTAGGCCCTCCGGAGAGGGCGTCGCTGGCTACACCTTC; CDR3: CSARPSGEGVAGYTF
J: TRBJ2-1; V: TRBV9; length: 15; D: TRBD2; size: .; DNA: TGTGCCAGCAGCCCGACTAGCGGGAGGACCAATGAGCAGTTCTTC; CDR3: CASSPTSGRTNEQFF
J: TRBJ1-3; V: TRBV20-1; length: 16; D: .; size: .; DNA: TGCAGTGCTACACCCCCCGACAGGCCCTCTGGAAACACCATATATTTT; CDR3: CSATPPDRPSGNTIYF
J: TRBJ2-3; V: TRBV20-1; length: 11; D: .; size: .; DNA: TGCAGTGCTAGAGACTCAGATACGCAGTATTTT; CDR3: CSARDSDTQYF
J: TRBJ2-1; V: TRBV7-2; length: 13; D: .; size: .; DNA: TGTGCCAGCAGCCCAACAGACTACAATGAGCAGTTCTTC; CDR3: CASSPTDYNEQFF
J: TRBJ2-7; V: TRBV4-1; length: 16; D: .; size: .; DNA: TGCGCCAGCAGCCAAGAGCTCAGGACGTCTTACGACGAGCAGTACTTC; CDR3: CASSQELRTSYDEQYF